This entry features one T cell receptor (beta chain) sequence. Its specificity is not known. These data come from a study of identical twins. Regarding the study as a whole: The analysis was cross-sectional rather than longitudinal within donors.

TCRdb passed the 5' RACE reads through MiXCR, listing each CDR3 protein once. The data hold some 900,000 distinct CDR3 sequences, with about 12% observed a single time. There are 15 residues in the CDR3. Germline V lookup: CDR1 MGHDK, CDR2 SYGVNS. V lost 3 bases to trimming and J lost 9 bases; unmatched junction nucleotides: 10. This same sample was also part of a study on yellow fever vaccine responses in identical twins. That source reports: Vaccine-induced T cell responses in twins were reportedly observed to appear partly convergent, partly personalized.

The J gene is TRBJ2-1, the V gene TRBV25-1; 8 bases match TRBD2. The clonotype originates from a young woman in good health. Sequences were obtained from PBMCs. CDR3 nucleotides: TGTGCCAGCAGTGAGGCGGGAGGTTCGGGACGTGAGCAGTTCTTC. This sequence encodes CASSEAGGSGREQFF.